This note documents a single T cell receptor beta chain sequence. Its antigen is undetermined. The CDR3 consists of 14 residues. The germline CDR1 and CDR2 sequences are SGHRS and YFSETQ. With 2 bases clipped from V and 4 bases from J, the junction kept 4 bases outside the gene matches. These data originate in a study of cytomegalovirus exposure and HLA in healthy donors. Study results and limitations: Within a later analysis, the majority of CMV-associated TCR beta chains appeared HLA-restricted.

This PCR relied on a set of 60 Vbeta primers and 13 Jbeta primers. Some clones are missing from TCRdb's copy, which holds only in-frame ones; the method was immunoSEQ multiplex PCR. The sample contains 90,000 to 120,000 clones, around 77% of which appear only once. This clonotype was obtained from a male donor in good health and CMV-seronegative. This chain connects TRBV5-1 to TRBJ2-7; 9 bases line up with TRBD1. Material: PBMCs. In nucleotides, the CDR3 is TGCGCCAGCAGCTTCGGGACAGGGATGTACGAGCAGTACTTC. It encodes CASSFGTGMYEQYF.